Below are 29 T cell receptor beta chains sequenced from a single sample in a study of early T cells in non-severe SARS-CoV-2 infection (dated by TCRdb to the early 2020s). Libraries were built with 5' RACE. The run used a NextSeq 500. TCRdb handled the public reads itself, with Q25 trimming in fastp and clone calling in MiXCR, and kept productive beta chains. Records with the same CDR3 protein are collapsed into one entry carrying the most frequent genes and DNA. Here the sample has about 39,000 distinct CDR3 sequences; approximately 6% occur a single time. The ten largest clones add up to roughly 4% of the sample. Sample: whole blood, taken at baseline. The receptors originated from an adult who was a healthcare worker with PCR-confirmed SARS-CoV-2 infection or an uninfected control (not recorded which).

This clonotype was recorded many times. The CDR3 spells CASSVRDSEAFF. The CDR3 coding sequence is TGTGCCAGCAGTGTACGGGACAGTGAAGCTTTCTTT. The chain is built from TRBV11-3 and TRBJ1-1, with 7 bases that match TRBD1. V shed 6 bases, J shed 7 bases, and the junction held 5 bases outside the gene matches. Germline assignment: CDR1 SGHNT and CDR2 YENEEA. The CDR3 consists of 12 residues.

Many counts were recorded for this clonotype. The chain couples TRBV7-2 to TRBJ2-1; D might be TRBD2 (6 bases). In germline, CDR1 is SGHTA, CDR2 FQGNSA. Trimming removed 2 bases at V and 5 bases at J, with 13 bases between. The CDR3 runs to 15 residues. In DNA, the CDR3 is TGTGCCAGCAGCTTAAATGGCGGGACCCACAATGAGCAGTTCTTC. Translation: CASSLNGGTHNEQFF.

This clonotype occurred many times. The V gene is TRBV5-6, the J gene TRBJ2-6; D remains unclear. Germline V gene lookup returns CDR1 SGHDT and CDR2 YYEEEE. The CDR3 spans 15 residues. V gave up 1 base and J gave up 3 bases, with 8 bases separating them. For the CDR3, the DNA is TGTGCCAGCAGCTTGTCCCAAAATGGGGCCAACGTCCTGACTTTC. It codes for CASSLSQNGANVLTF.

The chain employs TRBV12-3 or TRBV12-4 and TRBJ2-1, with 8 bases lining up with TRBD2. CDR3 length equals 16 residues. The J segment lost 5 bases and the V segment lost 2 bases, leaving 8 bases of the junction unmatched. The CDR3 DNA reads TGTGCCAGCAGTTTAATCGGTAGCGGGATCCACAATGAGCAGTTCTTC. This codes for CASSLIGSGIHNEQFF.

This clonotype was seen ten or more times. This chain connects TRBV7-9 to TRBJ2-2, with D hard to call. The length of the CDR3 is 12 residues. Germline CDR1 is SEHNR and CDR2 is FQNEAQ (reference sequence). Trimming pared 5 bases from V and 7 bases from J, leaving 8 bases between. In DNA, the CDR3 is TGTGCCAGCAGCGGCACGGGCGGGGAGCTGTTTTTT. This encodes CASSGTGGELFF.

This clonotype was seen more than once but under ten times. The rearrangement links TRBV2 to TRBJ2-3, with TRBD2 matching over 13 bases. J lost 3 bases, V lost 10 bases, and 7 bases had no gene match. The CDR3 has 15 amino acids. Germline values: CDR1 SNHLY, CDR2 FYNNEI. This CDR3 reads CATRPTSGGTDTQYF. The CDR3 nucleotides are TGTGCCACCCGGCCGACTAGCGGGGGGACAGATACGCAGTATTTT.

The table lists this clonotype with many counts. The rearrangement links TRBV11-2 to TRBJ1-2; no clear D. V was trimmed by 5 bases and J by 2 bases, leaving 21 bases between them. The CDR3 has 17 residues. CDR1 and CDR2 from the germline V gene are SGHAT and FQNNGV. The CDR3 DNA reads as TGTGCCAGCAGCGCGGGAGGAGGGCGGCGAGAAAACTATGGCTACACCTTC. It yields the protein CASSAGGGRRENYGYTF. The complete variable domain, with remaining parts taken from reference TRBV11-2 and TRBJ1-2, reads EAGVAQSPRYKIIEKRQSVAFWCNPISGHATLYWYQQILGQGPKLLIQFQNNGVVDDSQLPKDRFSAERLKGVDSTLKIQPAKLEDSAVYLCASSAGGGRRENYGYTFGSGTRLTVV.

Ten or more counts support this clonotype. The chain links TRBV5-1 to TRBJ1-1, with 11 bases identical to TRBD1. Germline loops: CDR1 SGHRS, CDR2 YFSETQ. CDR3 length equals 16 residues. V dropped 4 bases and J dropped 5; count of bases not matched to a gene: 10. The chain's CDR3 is CASSTGPGQGGTEAFF. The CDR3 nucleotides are TGCGCCAGCAGCACTGGACCGGGACAGGGGGGTACTGAAGCTTTCTTT.

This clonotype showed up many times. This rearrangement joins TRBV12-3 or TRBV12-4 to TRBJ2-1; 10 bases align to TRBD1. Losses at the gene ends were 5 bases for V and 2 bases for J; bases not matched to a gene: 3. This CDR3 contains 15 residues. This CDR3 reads CASSVGTGAYNEQFF. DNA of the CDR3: TGTGCCAGCAGTGTCGGGACAGGGGCCTACAATGAGCAGTTCTTC.

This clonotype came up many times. CDR3 DNA: TGCAGCGCTAGGGGTACAGAGACCCAGTACTTC. It encodes CSARGTETQYF. The genes are TRBV29-1 and TRBJ2-5; D might be TRBD1 (5 bases). The CDR3 extends over 11 amino acids. Deletions cut 7 bases from V and 4 bases from J, with 10 bases between. Germline CDR1 reads SQVTM; CDR2 reads ANQGSEA.

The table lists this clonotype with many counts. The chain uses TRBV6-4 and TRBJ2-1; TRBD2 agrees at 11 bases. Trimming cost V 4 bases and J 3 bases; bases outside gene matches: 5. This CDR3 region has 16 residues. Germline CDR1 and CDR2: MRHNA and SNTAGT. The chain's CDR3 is CASSAIGTSGYNEQFF. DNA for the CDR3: TGTGCCAGCAGTGCGATAGGGACTAGCGGCTACAATGAGCAGTTCTTC.

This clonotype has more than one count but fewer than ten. The CDR3 reads CASAPREYGYTF. The CDR3 DNA is TGTGCCAGCGCCCCACGGGAGTATGGCTACACCTTC. The chain recombines TRBV2 with TRBJ1-2; D remains unclear. Deletions cut 8 bases from V and 5 bases from J, with 12 bases between. The CDR3 is made up of 12 amino acids. Per the germline V gene, CDR1 is SNHLY and CDR2 is FYNNEI.

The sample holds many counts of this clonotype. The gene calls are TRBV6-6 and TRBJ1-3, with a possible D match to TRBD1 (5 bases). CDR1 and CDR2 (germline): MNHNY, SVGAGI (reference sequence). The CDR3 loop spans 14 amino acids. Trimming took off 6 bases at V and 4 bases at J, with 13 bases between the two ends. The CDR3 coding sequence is TGTGCCAGCAGCTCCCCCCCAGGGGGAAACACCATATATTTT. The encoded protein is CASSSPPGGNTIYF.

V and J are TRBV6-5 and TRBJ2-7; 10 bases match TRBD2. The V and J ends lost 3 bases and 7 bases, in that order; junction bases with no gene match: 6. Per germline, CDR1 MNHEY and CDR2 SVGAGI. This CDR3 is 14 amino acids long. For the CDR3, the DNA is TGTGCCAGCAGTTATCTAGCGGGAGCGGGTGAGCAGTACTTC. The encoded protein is CASSYLAGAGEQYF.

The CDR3 spells CASSFGASGADTQYF. The CDR3, as DNA: TGTGCCAGCAGCTTTGGCGCTAGTGGGGCGGATACGCAGTATTTT. V gene TRBV11-2 combines with J gene TRBJ2-3; D is possibly TRBD1 (5 bases). The CDR3 covers 15 residues. V lost 3 bases to trimming and J lost 6 bases, with 16 bases between them. From germline, CDR1 is SGHAT and CDR2 FQNNGV.

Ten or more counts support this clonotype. CDR3 coding DNA: TGTGCCAGCAGCTCGACAGGGCCAAGCTCCTACAATGAGCAGTTCTTC. Translation: CASSSTGPSSYNEQFF. The V call is TRBV5-6, the J call TRBJ2-1; 7 nucleotides agree with TRBD1. J gave up 0 bases and V 3 bases, and 6 bases lay outside the gene matches. Per the germline V gene, CDR1 is SGHDT and CDR2 is YYEEEE. The CDR3 has 16 residues.

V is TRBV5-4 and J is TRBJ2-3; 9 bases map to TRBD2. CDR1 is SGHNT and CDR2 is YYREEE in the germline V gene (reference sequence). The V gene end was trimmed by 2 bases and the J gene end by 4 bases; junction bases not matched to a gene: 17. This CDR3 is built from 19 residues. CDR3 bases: TGTGCCAGCAGCTTACGCCCAGGGACTAGCCACAGAGGCTCAGATACGCAGTATTTT. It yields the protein CASSLRPGTSHRGSDTQYF. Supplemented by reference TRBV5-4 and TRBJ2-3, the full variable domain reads ETGVTQSPTHLIKTRGQQVTLRCSSQSGHNTVSWYQQALGQGPQFIFQYYREEENGRGNFPPRFSGLQFPNYSSELNVNALELDDSALYLCASSLRPGTSHRGSDTQYFGPGTRLTVL.

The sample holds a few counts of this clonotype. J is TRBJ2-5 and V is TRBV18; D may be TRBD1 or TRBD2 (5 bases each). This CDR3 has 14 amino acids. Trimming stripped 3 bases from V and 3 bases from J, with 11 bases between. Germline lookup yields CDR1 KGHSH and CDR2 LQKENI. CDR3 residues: CASSPPGTKETQYF. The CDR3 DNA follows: TGTGCCAGCTCACCGCCAGGGACCAAAGAGACCCAGTACTTC.

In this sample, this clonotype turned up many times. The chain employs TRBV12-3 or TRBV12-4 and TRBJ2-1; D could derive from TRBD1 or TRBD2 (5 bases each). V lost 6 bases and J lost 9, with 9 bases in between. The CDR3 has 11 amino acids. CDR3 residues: CASSWGSEQFF. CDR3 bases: TGTGCCAGCAGCTGGGGGAGTGAGCAGTTCTTC.

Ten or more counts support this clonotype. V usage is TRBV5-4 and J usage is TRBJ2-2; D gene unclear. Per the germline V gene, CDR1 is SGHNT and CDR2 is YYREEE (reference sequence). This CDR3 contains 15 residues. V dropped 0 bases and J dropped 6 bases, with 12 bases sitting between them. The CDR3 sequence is CASSLESWAPGELFF. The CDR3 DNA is TGTGCCAGCAGCTTGGAGAGTTGGGCCCCCGGGGAGCTGTTTTTT.

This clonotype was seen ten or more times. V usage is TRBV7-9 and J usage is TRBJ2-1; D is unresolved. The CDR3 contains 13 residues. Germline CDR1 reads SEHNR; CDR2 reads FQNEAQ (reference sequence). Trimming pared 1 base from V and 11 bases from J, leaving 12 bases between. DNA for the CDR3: TGTGCCAGCAGCTTAGTATCCCCCCCGAAGCAGTTCTTC. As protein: CASSLVSPPKQFF.

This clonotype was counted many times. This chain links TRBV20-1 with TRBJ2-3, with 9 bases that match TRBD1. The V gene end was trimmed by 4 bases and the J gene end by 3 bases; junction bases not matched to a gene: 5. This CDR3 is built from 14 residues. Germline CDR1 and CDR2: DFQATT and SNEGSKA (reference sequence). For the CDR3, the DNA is TGCAGTGCTACCGGGACAGGGCGGACAGATACGCAGTATTTT. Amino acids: CSATGTGRTDTQYF.

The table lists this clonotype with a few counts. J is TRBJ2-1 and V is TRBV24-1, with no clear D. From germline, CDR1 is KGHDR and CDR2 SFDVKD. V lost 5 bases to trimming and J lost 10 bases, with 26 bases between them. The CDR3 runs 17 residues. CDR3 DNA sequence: TGTGCCACCAGTGGATCTAGTGGTCTGGAACTGGCCCAGGAGCAGTTCTTC. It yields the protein CATSGSSGLELAQEQFF.

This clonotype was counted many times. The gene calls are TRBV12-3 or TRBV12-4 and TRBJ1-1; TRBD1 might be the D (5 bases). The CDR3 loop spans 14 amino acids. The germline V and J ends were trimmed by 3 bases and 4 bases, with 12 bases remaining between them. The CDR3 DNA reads TGTGCCAGCAGTTTGAGGGGTATGGGCACTGAAGCTTTCTTT. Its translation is CASSLRGMGTEAFF.

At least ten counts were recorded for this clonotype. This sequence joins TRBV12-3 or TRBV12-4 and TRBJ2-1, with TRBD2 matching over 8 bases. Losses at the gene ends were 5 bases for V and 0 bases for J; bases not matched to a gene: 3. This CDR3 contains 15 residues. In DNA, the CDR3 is TGTGCCAGCAGTCCGAGCGGGAGCTCCTACAATGAGCAGTTCTTC. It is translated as CASSPSGSSYNEQFF.

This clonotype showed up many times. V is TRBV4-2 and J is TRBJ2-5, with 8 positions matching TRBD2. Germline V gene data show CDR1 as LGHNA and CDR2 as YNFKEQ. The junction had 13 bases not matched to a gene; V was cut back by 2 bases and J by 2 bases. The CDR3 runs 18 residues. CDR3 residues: CASSQWAHPAGAQETQYF. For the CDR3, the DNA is TGTGCCAGCAGCCAATGGGCGCATCCAGCGGGGGCGCAAGAGACCCAGTACTTC.

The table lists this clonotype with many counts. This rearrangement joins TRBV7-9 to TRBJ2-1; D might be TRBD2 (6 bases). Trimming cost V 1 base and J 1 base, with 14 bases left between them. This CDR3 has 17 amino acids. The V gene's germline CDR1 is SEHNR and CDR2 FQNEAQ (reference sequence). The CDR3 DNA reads TGTGCCAGCAGCTTAGTCCCAGGCGGGAAATCCTACAATGAGCAGTTCTTC. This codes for CASSLVPGGKSYNEQFF.

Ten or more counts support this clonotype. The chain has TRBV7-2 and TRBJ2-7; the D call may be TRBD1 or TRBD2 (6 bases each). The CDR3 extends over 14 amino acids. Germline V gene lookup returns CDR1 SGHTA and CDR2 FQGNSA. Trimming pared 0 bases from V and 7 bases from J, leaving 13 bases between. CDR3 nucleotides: TGTGCCAGCAGCTTAGCGGGGGGCCCTAAGGAGCAGTACTTC. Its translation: CASSLAGGPKEQYF.

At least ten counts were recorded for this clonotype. The CDR3 region has the DNA TGTGCCAGCAGTGAATCGGCAGCGACCAATGAAGCTTTCTTT. Protein product: CASSESAATNEAFF. The chain links TRBV2 to TRBJ1-1; D is undetermined. The CDR3 length is 14 residues. V was trimmed by 2 bases and J by 7 bases, leaving 14 bases between them. CDR1 SNHLY and CDR2 FYNNEI come from the germline V gene.